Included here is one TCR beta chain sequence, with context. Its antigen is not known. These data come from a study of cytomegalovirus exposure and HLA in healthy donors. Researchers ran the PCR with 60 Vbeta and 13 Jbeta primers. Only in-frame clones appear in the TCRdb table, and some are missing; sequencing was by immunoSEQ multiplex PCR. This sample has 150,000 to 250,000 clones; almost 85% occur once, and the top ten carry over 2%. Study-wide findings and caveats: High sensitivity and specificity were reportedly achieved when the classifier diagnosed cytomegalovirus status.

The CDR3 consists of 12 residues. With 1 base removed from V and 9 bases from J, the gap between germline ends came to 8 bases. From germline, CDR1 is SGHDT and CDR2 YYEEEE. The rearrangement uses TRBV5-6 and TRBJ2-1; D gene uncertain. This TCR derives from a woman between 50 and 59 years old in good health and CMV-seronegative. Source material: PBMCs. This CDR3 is CASSLSSSEQFF. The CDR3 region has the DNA TGTGCCAGCAGCTTGTCTTCGAGTGAGCAGTTCTTC.